The next 12 T cell receptor beta chains were all read from a single sample in a study of blood T cell repertoires in COVID-19. Sequencing used immunoSEQ multiplex PCR; TCRdb keeps in-frame clones, though not all of them. The sample yields about 200,000 clones, just under 85% seen once. Sequenced sample: peripheral blood. These receptor sequences come from a woman in her forties or fifties with active or convalescent COVID-19.

J is TRBJ2-2 and V is TRBV7-3; D gene unclear. The germline V and J ends were trimmed by 5 bases and 4 bases, with 8 bases remaining between them. The V gene's germline CDR1 is SGHTA and CDR2 FQGTGA. The CDR3 spans 13 residues. CDR3 region: CASSLDPTGELFF. CDR3 DNA sequence: TGTGCCAGCAGCCTAGACCCCACCGGGGAGCTGTTTTTT.

V usage is TRBV19 and J usage is TRBJ1-5; D ambiguous. Germline V gene sequence: CDR1 LNHDA, CDR2 SQIVND (reference sequence). The CDR3 length is 15 residues. V was clipped by 4 bases and J by 0 bases, with 10 bases between them. The CDR3: CASSTRSHSNQPQHF. Here the CDR3 DNA reads TGTGCCAGTAGTACCAGATCCCATAGCAATCAGCCCCAGCATTTT.

The genes are TRBV29-1 and TRBJ1-5; TRBD1 matches at 11 bases. The germline CDR1 and CDR2 sequences are SQVTM and ANQGSEA. V was clipped by 6 bases and J by 6 bases; unmatched bases: 7. CDR3 size: 14 residues. The CDR3 nucleotides are TGCAGCGTCAGAGGACAGGGGGCTACTCAGCCCCAGCATTTT. This translates into CSVRGQGATQPQHF.

This chain connects TRBV10-3 to TRBJ1-1, with a possible D match to TRBD1 (6 bases). Germline CDR1 ENHRY, CDR2 SYGVKD. The CDR3 is 13 amino acids. Trimming stripped 6 bases from V and 1 base from J, with 9 bases between. The CDR3 nucleotides read TGTGCCATCAGCGTGACAGGGAACACTGAAGCTTTCTTT. Amino acids: CAISVTGNTEAFF.

This clone was observed a single time. This chain uses TRBV7-6 with TRBJ1-6; TRBD1 agrees at 8 bases. Germline V CDR1 and CDR2: SGHVS, FNYEAQ. The CDR3 loop spans 14 amino acids. V shed 4 bases, J shed 8 bases, and the junction held 4 bases outside the gene matches. This CDR3 is CASSSTGGDSPLHF. Here the CDR3 DNA reads TGTGCCAGCAGCTCCACAGGGGGGGATTCACCCCTCCACTTT.

The gene calls are TRBV28 and TRBJ1-2, with TRBD1 identical over 9 bases. The length of the CDR3 is 12 residues. Germline lookup yields CDR1 MDHEN and CDR2 SYDVKM. V shed 9 bases and J 8 bases; nucleotides not matched to a gene: 7. The CDR3, as DNA: TGTGCCAGTACGGACAGGGGTGAAGGCTACACCTTC. Encoded protein: CASTDRGEGYTF.

Here the CDR3 reads CASSTAPQRSRTGELFF. CDR3 bases: TGTGCCAGCAGCACCGCGCCCCAGCGGTCGAGAACCGGGGAGCTGTTTTTT. The chain employs TRBV7-2 and TRBJ2-2; maybe TRBD2 (5 bases). This CDR3 spans 17 amino acids. Trimming removed 5 bases from V and 5 bases from J, with 21 bases in between. Germline CDR1 and CDR2: SGHTA and FQGNSA.

The chain employs TRBV28 and TRBJ2-5; 8 bases line up with TRBD1. The length of the CDR3 is 15 residues. Germline loops: CDR1 MDHEN, CDR2 SYDVKM. V lost 7 bases, J lost 2 bases, and 9 bases stayed unmatched. CDR3 sequence reads: CASNRRTGRQETQYF. The CDR3 region has the DNA TGTGCCAGCAACCGCAGGACAGGGAGGCAAGAGACCCAGTACTTC.

The CDR3 protein is CASSLARRDRGGQYF. The CDR3 bases are TGCGCCAGCAGCTTGGCAAGAAGAGACAGGGGTGGTCAGTACTTC. This chain joins TRBV5-1 and TRBJ2-5, with 8 bases identical to TRBD1. Germline CDR1 SGHRS, CDR2 YFSETQ. The CDR3 has 15 residues. V shed 0 bases, J shed 11 bases, and the junction held 12 bases outside the gene matches.

V and J are TRBV10-3 and TRBJ2-5, with D unclear. The CDR3 extends over 12 amino acids. The germline V gene encodes CDR1 ENHRY and CDR2 SYGVKD. The V end was cut by 6 bases, the J end by 2 bases, with 7 bases between. This CDR3 reads CAISASQETQYF. CDR3 bases: TGTGCCATCAGCGCGAGTCAAGAGACCCAGTACTTC.

This chain joins TRBV18 and TRBJ1-4; 8 bases are a match to TRBD1. V dropped 6 bases and J dropped 5; count of bases not matched to a gene: 8. Germline V gene data show CDR1 as KGHSH and CDR2 as LQKENI. The CDR3 length is 15 residues. The CDR3 DNA follows: TGTGCCAGCTCCCCCCGACAGGGGCCGAATGAAAAACTGTTTTTT. It is translated as CASSPRQGPNEKLFF.

The V and J genes are TRBV7-2 and TRBJ1-5, with a tentative D call TRBD1 (5 bases). Trimming shortened V by 4 bases and J by 4 bases, and 14 bases separated the two germline ends. The CDR3 covers 15 residues. Germline V gene data show CDR1 as SGHTA and CDR2 as FQGNSA. The CDR3 sequence is CASSSQGLWNQPQHF. CDR3 coding DNA: TGTGCCAGCAGCTCGCAGGGATTGTGGAATCAGCCCCAGCATTTT.